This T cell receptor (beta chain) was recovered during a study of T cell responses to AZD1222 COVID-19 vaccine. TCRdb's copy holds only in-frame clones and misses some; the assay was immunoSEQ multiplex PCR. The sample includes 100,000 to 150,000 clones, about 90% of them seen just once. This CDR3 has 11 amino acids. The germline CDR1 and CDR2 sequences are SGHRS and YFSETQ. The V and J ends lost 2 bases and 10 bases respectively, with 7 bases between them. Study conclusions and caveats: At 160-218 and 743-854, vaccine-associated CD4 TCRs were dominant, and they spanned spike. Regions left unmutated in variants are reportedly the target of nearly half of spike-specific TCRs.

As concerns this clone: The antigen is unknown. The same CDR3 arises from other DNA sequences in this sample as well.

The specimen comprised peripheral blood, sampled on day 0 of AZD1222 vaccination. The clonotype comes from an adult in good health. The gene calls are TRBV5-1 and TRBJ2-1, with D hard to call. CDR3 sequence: CASSLAGEQFF. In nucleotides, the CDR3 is TGCGCCAGCAGCTTAGCAGGAGAGCAGTTCTTC.